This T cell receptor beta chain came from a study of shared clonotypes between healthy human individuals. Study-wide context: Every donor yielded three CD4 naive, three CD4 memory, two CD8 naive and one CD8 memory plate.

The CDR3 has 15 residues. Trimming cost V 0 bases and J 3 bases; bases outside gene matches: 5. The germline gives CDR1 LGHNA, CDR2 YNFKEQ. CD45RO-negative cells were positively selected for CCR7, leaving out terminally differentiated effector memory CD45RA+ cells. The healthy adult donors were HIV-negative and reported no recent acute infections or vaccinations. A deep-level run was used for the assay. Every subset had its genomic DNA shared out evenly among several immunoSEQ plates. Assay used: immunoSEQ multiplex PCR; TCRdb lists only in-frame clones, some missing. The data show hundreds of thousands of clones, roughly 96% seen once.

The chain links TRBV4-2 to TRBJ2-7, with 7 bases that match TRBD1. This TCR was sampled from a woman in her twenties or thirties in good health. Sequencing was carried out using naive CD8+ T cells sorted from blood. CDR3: CASSQDGDSYYEQYF. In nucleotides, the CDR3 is TGTGCCAGCAGCCAAGATGGGGACAGTTACTACGAGCAGTACTTC.